Each of the 16 T cell receptor beta chains below was sequenced from the same sample in a study of blood T cell repertoires in COVID-19. Clones were sequenced by immunoSEQ multiplex PCR, and TCRdb holds only the in-frame ones, with some missing. Of some 150,000 clones in the sample, about 88% were seen once. The sequenced sample was PBMCs or T cells enriched from blood (not recorded which). The receptors were sampled from a human donor with acute COVID-19. The donor label of this sample is uncertain.

The genes are TRBV12-5 and TRBJ1-5, with a weak D call TRBD1 (6 bases). CDR1 is LGHNT and CDR2 is FRNRAP in the germline V gene. Trimming stripped 7 bases from V and 2 bases from J, with 12 bases between. The CDR3 is made up of 14 amino acids. This CDR3 reads CASVATGRNQPQHF. CDR3 nucleotide sequence: TGTGCTAGTGTCGCTACAGGGCGCAATCAGCCCCAGCATTTT.

The chain has TRBV10-3 and TRBJ1-6; tentative D call: TRBD1 (6 bases). The V and J ends lost 4 bases and 8 bases respectively, with 12 bases between them. In germline, CDR1 is ENHRY, CDR2 SYGVKD. This CDR3 region has 14 residues. CDR3 sequence (DNA): TGTGCCATCAGTGCCAGGGACATTGATTCACCCCTCCACTTT. Amino acids: CAISARDIDSPLHF.

V usage is TRBV11-3 and J usage is TRBJ2-2; D unresolved. This CDR3 spans 12 amino acids. Between the trimmed V and J ends, which lost 2 bases and 6 bases, there was a span of 4 bases. The germline V gene has CDR1 SGHNT and CDR2 YENEEA. CDR3 in amino acids: CASSLQSGELFF. Written as DNA, the CDR3 is TGTGCCAGCAGCTTACAGTCCGGGGAGCTGTTTTTT.

The rearrangement joins TRBV5-5 to TRBJ2-5; tentatively, D is TRBD1 (6 bases). CDR3 size: 14 residues. Germline V CDR1 and CDR2: SGHKS, YYEKEE (reference sequence). V was trimmed by 3 bases and J by 4 bases, leaving 13 bases between them. The CDR3 DNA reads TGTGCCAGCAGCTCACAGGGCAGGGTAGAGACCCAGTACTTC. Translated, it gives CASSSQGRVETQYF.

V gene TRBV18 combines with J gene TRBJ1-5; 9 positions agree with TRBD1. Germline V gene data show CDR1 as KGHSH and CDR2 as LQKENI. This CDR3 is 15 amino acids long. V lost 4 bases, J lost 3 bases, and 4 bases stayed unmatched. The chain's CDR3 is CASSRGQGHNQPQHF. CDR3 nucleotides: TGTGCCAGCTCACGGGGACAGGGTCACAATCAGCCCCAGCATTTT.

The chain uses TRBV19 and TRBJ2-5; D might be TRBD2 (6 bases). CDR3 length: 15 amino acids. Trimming stripped 1 base from V and 5 bases from J, with 14 bases between. Germline assignment: CDR1 LNHDA and CDR2 SQIVND (reference sequence). Written as DNA, the CDR3 is TGTGCCAGTAGTATAGCCGACGGGGGTGGGGAGACCCAGTACTTC. This sequence encodes CASSIADGGGETQYF.

The V and J genes are TRBV3-1 (or the pseudogene TRBV3-2) and TRBJ2-5; a possible D gene is TRBD1 (5 bases). The CDR3 covers 13 residues. Germline CDR1 and CDR2: LGHDT and YNNKEL (reference sequence). The V end was cut by 8 bases, the J end by 5 bases, with 15 bases between. The CDR3 DNA sequence: TGTGCCAGCGATAAAGGACAAGGGGAGACCCAGTACTTC. Translation gives CASDKGQGETQYF.

The chain couples TRBV19 to TRBJ1-1; tentative D call: TRBD1 (5 bases). The CDR3 contains 13 residues. Trimming removed 7 bases at V and 4 bases at J, with 13 bases between. CDR1 and CDR2 from the germline V gene are LNHDA and SQIVND (reference sequence). The CDR3 nucleotides are TGTGCCAGTACGCGGAGGGGCGTCACTGAAGCTTTCTTT. Amino acid sequence: CASTRRGVTEAFF.

This sequence joins TRBV9 and TRBJ2-1, with 10 positions matching TRBD2. The length of the CDR3 is 15 residues. Germline V CDR1 and CDR2: SGDLS, YYNGEE. V dropped 0 bases and J dropped 4; count of bases not matched to a gene: 1. This CDR3 is CASSVELAGYNEQFF. CDR3 DNA: TGTGCCAGCAGCGTAGAACTAGCGGGGTACAATGAGCAGTTCTTC.

The V gene is TRBV7-2, the J gene TRBJ2-1, with 8 bases aligning to TRBD1. This CDR3 has 14 residues. With V trimmed by 3 bases and J by 5 bases, 3 bases remained unmatched. Germline CDR1 is SGHTA and CDR2 is FQGNSA. In nucleotides, the CDR3 is TGTGCCAGCAGCTTCGGGACAGGTAACAATGAGCAGTTCTTC. It encodes CASSFGTGNNEQFF.

The CDR3 protein is CASSYSTVGEQFF. DNA for the CDR3: TGTGCCAGCAGTTACTCGACAGTGGGTGAGCAGTTCTTC. The chain uses TRBV6-5 and TRBJ2-1, with D possibly being TRBD1 (5 bases). Germline assignment: CDR1 MNHEY and CDR2 SVGAGI. Trimming took 0 bases from V and 9 from J, leaving 9 bases between them. This CDR3 is 13 amino acids long.

The J gene is TRBJ1-4, the V gene TRBV6-1; TRBD1 matches 8 bases. The V segment lost 2 bases and the J segment 5 bases; nucleotides outside the gene matches: 7. Germline-derived CDR1 and CDR2 are MNHNS and SASEGT. This CDR3 spans 16 amino acids. Written as DNA, the CDR3 is TGTGCCAGCAGTGAATATAGGGACAGGACGAATGAAAAACTGTTTTTT. Translating it yields CASSEYRDRTNEKLFF.

The chain uses TRBV6-5 and TRBJ1-6, with 10 bases identical to TRBD1. The length of the CDR3 is 14 residues. After removal of 8 bases from V and 10 bases from J, the junction contained 8 bases not matched to a gene. Germline-derived CDR1 and CDR2 are MNHEY and SVGAGI. The CDR3 region has the DNA TGTGCCAGCGAGCCGGGACAGGGGAACTCACCCCTCCACTTT. It specifies CASEPGQGNSPLHF.

This sequence joins TRBV23-1 and TRBJ1-1, with TRBD1 matching over 8 bases. TRBV23-1 is sorted into the ORF group, with uncertain function. The CDR3 length is 15 residues. The trim removed 0 bases at V and 1 base at J, leaving 1 base unmatched. CDR3 nucleotides: TGCGCCAGCAGTCAATCGGGGACAGGGAACACTGAAGCTTTCTTT. It codes for CASSQSGTGNTEAFF.

The rearrangement links TRBV2 to TRBJ2-5, with TRBD2 matching 8 bases. The CDR3 runs to 13 residues. Looked up from germline, CDR1 is SNHLY and CDR2 is FYNNEI. Trimming removed 8 bases from V and 5 bases from J; junction bases left unmatched: 7. CDR3 sequence (DNA): TGTGCCAGCGCCGCTATAGCGGGGGAGACCCAGTACTTC. Protein: CASAAIAGETQYF.

The genes are TRBV4-1 and TRBJ1-4; D ambiguous. The CDR3 runs 15 residues. CDR1 and CDR2 from the germline V gene are MGHRA and YSYEKL. Trimming removed 0 bases from V and 7 bases from J, with 12 bases in between. CDR3 residues: CASSQERQLGEKLFF. The CDR3 DNA follows: TGCGCCAGCAGCCAAGAGAGGCAACTCGGTGAAAAACTGTTTTTT.